The TCR beta chain under discussion was sequenced for a study of CD8+ T cells in alopecia areata. In the study overall: Tofacitinib continued for 6 to 18 months and was then withheld for 6 months. General study findings and limits: Tissue-resident alphabeta T cells belonging to normal skin likewise get sequenced within scalp specimens. Researchers report lesional scalp, most notably alopecia totalis/universalis, outstripped normal scalp in clonality.

Alopecia areata patients provided lesional scalp punch biopsies and peripheral blood, both collected for the study. A remark on this clone: Its target is not known.

Sequencing used cDNA as its template, made by extracting RNA and reverse transcribing it. Measured with immunoSEQ multiplex PCR; TCRdb has only the in-frame clones, and not every one. The sample lists roughly 250,000 clones; roughly two thirds were seen once. The clonotype comes from a human donor with alopecia areata. The source material was CD4+ T cells sorted from blood, sampled at week 0.

The CDR3: CASSASGLPPYNEQFF. The CDR3 DNA reads as TGTGCCAGCAGCGCGTCGGGACTGCCACCCTACAATGAGCAGTTCTTC. The rearrangement links TRBV5-6 to TRBJ2-1, with D possibly matching TRBD2 (6 bases). The V gene lost 4 bases and the J gene lost 2 bases, with 16 bases spanning the gap. Germline V gene data show CDR1 as SGHDT and CDR2 as YYEEEE. The CDR3 runs 16 residues.